This record concerns one TCR beta chain sequence. Its target is not known. The data are from a study of response to subunit inactivated influenza vaccine. Regarding the study as a whole: After each seasonal influenza vaccination, few new T cells are recruited, the authors suggested.

One entry per CDR3 protein, called by TCRdb with MiXCR from the RT-PCR reads. The profile shows about 520,000 distinct CDR3 sequences, 25% of them singletons. The input for sequencing was CD4+ T cells sorted from PBMCs, taken 5 to 6 days after vaccination. This sequence originates from a man aged 50 to 60 who received an inactivated influenza vaccine.

CDR3 nucleotides: TGCAGTGCCGAGGATGCCCGGACAGGGAAGGGTGAAAAACTGTTTTTT. Translated, it gives CSAEDARTGKGEKLFF. This rearrangement joins TRBV20-1 to TRBJ1-4; 8 nucleotides line up with TRBD1. Germline values: CDR1 DFQATT, CDR2 SNEGSKA (reference sequence). There are 16 residues in the CDR3. V lost 6 bases to trimming and J lost 7 bases; unmatched junction nucleotides: 16.